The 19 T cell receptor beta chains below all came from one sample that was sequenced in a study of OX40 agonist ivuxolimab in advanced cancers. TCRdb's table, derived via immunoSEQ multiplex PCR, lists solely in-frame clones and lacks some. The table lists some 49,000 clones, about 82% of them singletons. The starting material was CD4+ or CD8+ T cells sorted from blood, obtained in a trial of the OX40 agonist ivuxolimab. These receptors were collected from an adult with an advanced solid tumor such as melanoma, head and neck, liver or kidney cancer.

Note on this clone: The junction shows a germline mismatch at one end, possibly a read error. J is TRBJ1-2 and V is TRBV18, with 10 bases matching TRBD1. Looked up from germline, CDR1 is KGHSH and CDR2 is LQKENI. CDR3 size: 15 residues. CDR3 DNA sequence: TGTGCCAGCTCAGCCGTTTCCGCGACAGGGGGCGGACCCCACTTC. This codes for CASSAVSATGGGPHF.

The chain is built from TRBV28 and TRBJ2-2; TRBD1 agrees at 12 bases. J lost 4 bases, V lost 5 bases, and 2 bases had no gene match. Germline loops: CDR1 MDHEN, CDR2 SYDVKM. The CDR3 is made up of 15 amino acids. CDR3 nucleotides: TGTGCCAGCAGTCCGGGACAGGGGGCCACCGGGGAGCTGTTTTTT. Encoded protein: CASSPGQGATGELFF.

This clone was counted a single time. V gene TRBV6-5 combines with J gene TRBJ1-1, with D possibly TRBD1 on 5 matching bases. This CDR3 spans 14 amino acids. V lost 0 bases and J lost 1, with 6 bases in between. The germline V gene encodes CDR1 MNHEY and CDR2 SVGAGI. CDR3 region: CASSYSDKNTEAFF. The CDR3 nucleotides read TGTGCCAGCAGTTACTCGGACAAGAACACTGAAGCTTTCTTT.

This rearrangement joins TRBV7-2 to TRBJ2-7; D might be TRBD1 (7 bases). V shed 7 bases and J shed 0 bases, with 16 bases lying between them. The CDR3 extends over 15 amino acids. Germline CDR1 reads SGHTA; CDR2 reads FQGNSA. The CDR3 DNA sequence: TGTGCCAGCACCCAAAACCAGGGGGGCTCCTACGAGCAGTACTTC. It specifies CASTQNQGGSYEQYF.

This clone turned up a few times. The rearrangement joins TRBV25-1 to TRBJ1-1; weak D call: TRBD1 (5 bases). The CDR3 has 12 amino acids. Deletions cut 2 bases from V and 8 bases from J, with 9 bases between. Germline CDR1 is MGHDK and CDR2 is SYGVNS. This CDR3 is CASSERGAEAFF. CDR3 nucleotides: TGTGCCAGCAGTGAAAGAGGGGCGGAAGCTTTCTTT. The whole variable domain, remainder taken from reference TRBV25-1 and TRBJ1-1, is EADIYQTPRYLVIGTGKKITLECSQTMGHDKMYWYQQDPGMELHLIHYSYGVNSTEKGDLSSESTVSRIRTEHFPLTLESARPSHTSQYLCASSERGAEAFFGQGTRLTVV.

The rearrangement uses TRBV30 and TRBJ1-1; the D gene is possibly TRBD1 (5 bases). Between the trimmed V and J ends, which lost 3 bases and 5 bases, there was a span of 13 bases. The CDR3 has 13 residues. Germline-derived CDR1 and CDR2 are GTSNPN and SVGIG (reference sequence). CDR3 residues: CAWRGQGVTEAFF. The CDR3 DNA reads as TGTGCCTGGAGGGGGCAGGGAGTTACTGAAGCTTTCTTT.

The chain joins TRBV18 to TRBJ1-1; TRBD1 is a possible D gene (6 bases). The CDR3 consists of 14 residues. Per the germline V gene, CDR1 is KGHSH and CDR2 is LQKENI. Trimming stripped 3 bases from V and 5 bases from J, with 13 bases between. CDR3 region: CASSPNTGNTEAFF. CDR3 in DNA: TGTGCCAGCTCACCTAATACAGGGAATACTGAAGCTTTCTTT.

This chain's CDR3 is CASSPDFDRAEKLFF. For the CDR3, the DNA is TGTGCCAGCTCACCAGACTTCGACAGGGCTGAAAAACTGTTTTTT. The rearrangement uses TRBV18 and TRBJ1-4; 7 bases map to TRBD1. This CDR3 comprises 15 residues. V dropped 2 bases and J dropped 7; count of bases not matched to a gene: 7. In germline, CDR1 is KGHSH, CDR2 LQKENI.

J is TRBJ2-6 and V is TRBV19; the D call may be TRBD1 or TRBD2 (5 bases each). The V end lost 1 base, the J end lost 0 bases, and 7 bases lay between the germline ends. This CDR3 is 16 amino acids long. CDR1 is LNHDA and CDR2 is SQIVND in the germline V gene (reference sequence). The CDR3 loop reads CASSIGGGSGANVLTF. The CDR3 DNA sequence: TGTGCCAGTAGTATAGGTGGGGGCTCTGGGGCCAACGTCCTGACTTTC.

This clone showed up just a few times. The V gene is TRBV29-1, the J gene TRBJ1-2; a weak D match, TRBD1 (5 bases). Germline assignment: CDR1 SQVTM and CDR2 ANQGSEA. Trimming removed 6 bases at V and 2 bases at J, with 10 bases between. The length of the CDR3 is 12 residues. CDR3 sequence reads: CSVARTNYGYTF. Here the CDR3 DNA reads TGCAGCGTAGCTAGGACAAACTATGGCTACACCTTC.

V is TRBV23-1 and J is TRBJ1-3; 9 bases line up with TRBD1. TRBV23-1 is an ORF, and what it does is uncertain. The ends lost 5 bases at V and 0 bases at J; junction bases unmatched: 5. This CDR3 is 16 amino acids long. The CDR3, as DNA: TGCGCCAGCAGTTACAGGGGGCCGGACTCTGGAAACACCATATATTTT. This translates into CASSYRGPDSGNTIYF.

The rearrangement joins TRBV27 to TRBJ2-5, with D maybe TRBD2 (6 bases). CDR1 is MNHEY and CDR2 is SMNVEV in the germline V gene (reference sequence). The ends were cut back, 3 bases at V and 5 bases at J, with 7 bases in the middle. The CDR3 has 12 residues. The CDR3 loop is CASSFRGETQYF. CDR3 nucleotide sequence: TGTGCCAGCAGTTTTCGGGGGGAGACCCAGTACTTC.

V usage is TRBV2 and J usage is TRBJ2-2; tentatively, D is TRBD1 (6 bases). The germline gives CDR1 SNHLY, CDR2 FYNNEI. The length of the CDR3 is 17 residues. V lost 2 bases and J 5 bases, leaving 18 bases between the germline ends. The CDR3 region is CASSEIGGGAGTGELFF. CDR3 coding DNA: TGTGCCAGCAGTGAAATCGGTGGGGGCGCCGGGACCGGGGAGCTGTTTTTT.

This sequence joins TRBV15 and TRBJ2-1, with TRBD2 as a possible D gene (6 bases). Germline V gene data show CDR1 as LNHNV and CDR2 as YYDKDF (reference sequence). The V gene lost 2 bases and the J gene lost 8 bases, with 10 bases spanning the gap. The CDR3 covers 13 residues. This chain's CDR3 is CATSRRTIDEQFF. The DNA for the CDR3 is TGTGCCACCAGCAGACGGACTATCGATGAGCAGTTCTTC.

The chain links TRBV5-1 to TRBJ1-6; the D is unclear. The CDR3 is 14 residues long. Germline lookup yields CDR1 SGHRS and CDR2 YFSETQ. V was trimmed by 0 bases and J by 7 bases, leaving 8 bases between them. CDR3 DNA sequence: TGCGCCAGCAGCTTGGTACCGATAAATTCACCCCTCCACTTT. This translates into CASSLVPINSPLHF. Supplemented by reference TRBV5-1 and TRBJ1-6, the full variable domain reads KAGVTQTPRYLIKTRGQQVTLSCSPISGHRSVSWYQQTPGQGLQFLFEYFSETQRNKGNFPGRFSGRQFSNSRSEMNVSTLELGDSALYLCASSLVPINSPLHFGNGTRLTVT.

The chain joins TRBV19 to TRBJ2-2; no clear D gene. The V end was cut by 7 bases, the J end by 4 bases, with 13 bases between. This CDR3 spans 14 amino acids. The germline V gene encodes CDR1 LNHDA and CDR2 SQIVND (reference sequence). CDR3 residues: CASTELRGTGELFF. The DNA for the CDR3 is TGTGCCAGTACGGAGTTACGAGGCACCGGGGAGCTGTTTTTT.

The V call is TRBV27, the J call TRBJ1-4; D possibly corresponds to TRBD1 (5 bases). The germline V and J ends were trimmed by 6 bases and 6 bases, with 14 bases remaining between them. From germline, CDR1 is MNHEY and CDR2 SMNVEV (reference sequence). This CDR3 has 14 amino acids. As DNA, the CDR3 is TGTGCCAGCAGCGGCGGCAGGGAACATGAAAAACTGTTTTTT. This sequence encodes CASSGGREHEKLFF.

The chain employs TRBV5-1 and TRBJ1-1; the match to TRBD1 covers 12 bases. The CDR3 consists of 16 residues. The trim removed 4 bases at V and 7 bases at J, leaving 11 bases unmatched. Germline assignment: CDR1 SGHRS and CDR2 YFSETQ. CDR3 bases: TGCGCCAGCAGCATAACGGGACAGGGGGCGCGAGTTGAAGCTTTCTTT. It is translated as CASSITGQGARVEAFF.

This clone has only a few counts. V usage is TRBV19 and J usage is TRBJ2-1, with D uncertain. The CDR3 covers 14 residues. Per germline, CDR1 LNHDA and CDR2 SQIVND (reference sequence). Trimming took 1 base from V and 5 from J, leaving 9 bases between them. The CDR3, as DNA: TGTGCCAGTAGTATAGTATGGCAGAACAATGAGCAGTTCTTC. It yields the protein CASSIVWQNNEQFF.